What follows describes a single TCR beta chain. Participant ages covered roughly 18 to 89 years across 24 US areas. The data were obtained in a study of blood T cell repertoires in COVID-19. Overall study: T cells, B-cell-depleted T cells, or PBMCs supplied cDNA or gDNA.

Original processing notes: Researchers report that nucleated cell counts were estimated from reference gene primer amplification. Sequenced by immunoSEQ multiplex PCR; TCRdb stores in-frame clones only, minus some. V and J calls and clone size are as listed in that table; D and trimming were resolved from the DNA. Found here are approximately 360,000 clones, about four fifths of them singletons; the top ten hold about 5%. Trimming at V came to 4 bases and at J to 6 bases, leaving 6 bases not matched to a gene. The CDR3 totals 13 residues. Sequencing was done on a sample of PBMCs or T cells enriched from blood (not recorded which). The chain has TRBV12-3 or TRBV12-4 and TRBJ2-7, with 7 bases aligning to TRBD1. This TCR derives from a woman in her 50s who had recovered from COVID-19. The CDR3 coding sequence is TGTGCCAGCAGTTCCCAGACAGGGTTCGAGCAGTACTTC. Protein: CASSSQTGFEQYF.